A single sample is the source of the 20 T cell receptor beta chains below, sequenced in a study of T cells after yellow fever vaccination. TCRdb used MiXCR to reprocess the 5' RACE reads, holding one entry per CDR3 protein. The sample carries 450,000 to 600,000 distinct CDR3 sequences, roughly a sixth recorded once. The sequencing used PBMCs, collected 5 days after the first yellow fever vaccination. These TCRs come from a man younger than 30 who received the YFV17D yellow fever vaccine.

This clonotype has ten or more counts. The chain is built from TRBV29-1 and TRBJ2-1, with D unclear. The CDR3 contains 11 residues. With 7 bases removed from V and 5 bases from J, the gap between germline ends came to 9 bases. The germline V gene encodes CDR1 SQVTM and CDR2 ANQGSEA. The chain's CDR3 is CSGTVDNEQFF. The CDR3 DNA reads as TGCAGCGGAACAGTCGACAATGAGCAGTTCTTC.

This clonotype was detected only a few times. The rearrangement joins TRBV7-6 to TRBJ2-1; the D gene is possibly TRBD2 (6 bases). The CDR3 totals 13 residues. With 3 bases removed from V and 10 bases from J, the gap between germline ends came to 13 bases. Per germline, CDR1 SGHVS and CDR2 FNYEAQ. The CDR3 nucleotides are TGTGCCAGCAGCTTCGCGGGACTCGGGGAGCAGTTCTTC. Its translation is CASSFAGLGEQFF.

This chain joins TRBV7-3 and TRBJ2-5; the match to TRBD2 covers 7 bases. Germline CDR1 and CDR2: SGHTA and FQGTGA. The CDR3 loop spans 18 amino acids. V lost 1 base to trimming and J lost 0 bases; unmatched junction nucleotides: 11. CDR3 nucleotides: TGTGCCAGCAGCTTAAACCCCTCGTTGGCGGGGGACCAAGAGACCCAGTACTTC. It specifies CASSLNPSLAGDQETQYF.

In its sample, this clonotype was seen a few times. This chain links TRBV7-2 with TRBJ2-3, with 9 bases matching TRBD2. CDR1 and CDR2 (germline): SGHTA, FQGNSA. The junction had 10 bases not matched to a gene; V was cut back by 5 bases and J by 4 bases. CDR3 length equals 16 residues. DNA for the CDR3: TGTGCCAGCAGCCTCTCCAGGCGGGGGGGCGCAGATACGCAGTATTTT. Residues: CASSLSRRGGADTQYF.

This clonotype occurred a few times. The chain couples TRBV7-9 to TRBJ2-3; TRBD1 is a possible D gene (6 bases). V was cut by 3 bases and J by 3 bases, with 7 bases left in between. The germline gives CDR1 SEHNR, CDR2 FQNEAQ (reference sequence). This CDR3 is 13 amino acids long. CDR3 nucleotides: TGTGCCAGCAGCTTTGGACAGACAGATACGCAGTATTTT. It encodes CASSFGQTDTQYF.

The chain couples TRBV27 to TRBJ2-1; TRBD1 aligns across 8 bases. There are 14 residues in the CDR3. CDR1 and CDR2 (germline): MNHEY, SMNVEV (reference sequence). After removal of 5 bases from V and 4 bases from J, the junction contained 4 bases not matched to a gene. The CDR3 reads CASSRGTGYNEQFF. CDR3 DNA: TGTGCCAGCAGTCGGGGGACAGGTTACAATGAGCAGTTCTTC.

The chain is built from TRBV12-3 or TRBV12-4 and TRBJ1-5; no clear D gene. Trimming removed 3 bases at V and 5 bases at J, with 11 bases between. The CDR3 has 14 amino acids. Written as DNA, the CDR3 is TGTGCCAGCAGTTTCCTCCGGGTAGATCAGCCCCAGCATTTT. Protein: CASSFLRVDQPQHF.

In nucleotides, the CDR3 is TGTGCCAGCAGCCCCTTGGGGGGGAGCGGGGGCAGGGGGGATACGCAGTATTTT. Protein product: CASSPLGGSGGRGDTQYF. The V gene is TRBV5-6, the J gene TRBJ2-3, with a weak D call TRBD2 (8 bases). CDR1 is SGHDT, CDR2 YYEEEE, per germline. V was clipped by 4 bases and J by 6 bases, with 27 bases between them. The CDR3 covers 18 residues.

This clonotype was counted only a few times. CDR3 in amino acids: CASSSAAWDTIYF. CDR3 nucleotide sequence: TGTGCCAGCAGCTCGGCCGCGTGGGACACCATATATTTT. V and J are TRBV5-6 and TRBJ1-3; D remains ambiguous. V was clipped by 3 bases and J by 8 bases, with 12 bases between them. CDR3 length equals 13 residues. Germline CDR1 reads SGHDT; CDR2 reads YYEEEE.

This clonotype has only a few counts. The chain has TRBV11-2 and TRBJ2-3; the match to TRBD2 covers 13 bases. With V trimmed by 3 bases and J by 3 bases, 9 bases remained unmatched. The CDR3 contains 18 residues. Germline CDR1 and CDR2: SGHAT and FQNNGV. The CDR3 sequence is CASSFLLGTSGETDTQYF. The CDR3 DNA reads TGTGCCAGCAGCTTCCTCCTGGGGACTAGCGGGGAAACAGATACGCAGTATTTT.

The rearrangement joins TRBV12-3 or TRBV12-4 to TRBJ2-1, with 7 bases aligning to TRBD1. The CDR3 runs to 14 residues. V trimming: 8 bases; J trimming: 7 bases; junction bases outside the gene matches: 11. CDR3 residues: CASGQGQGVNEQFF. CDR3 nucleotide sequence: TGTGCCAGCGGCCAAGGTCAGGGGGTGAATGAGCAGTTCTTC.

This clonotype occurred a few times. V is TRBV12-3 or TRBV12-4 and J is TRBJ2-3; 8 positions match TRBD2. The junction had 9 bases not matched to a gene; V was cut back by 6 bases and J by 4 bases. The CDR3 has 15 residues. CDR3 residues: CASRSSGGGADTQYF. CDR3 DNA: TGTGCCAGCAGGTCCTCGGGAGGGGGGGCAGATACGCAGTATTTT.

This clonotype was found a few times. The chain has TRBV29-1 and TRBJ1-1, with D possibly TRBD1 on 5 matching bases. Trimming cost V 5 bases and J 2 bases, with 9 bases left between them. Germline V gives CDR1 SQVTM, CDR2 ANQGSEA. The CDR3 has 12 amino acids. The CDR3 region has the DNA TGCAGCGTTCATAGGGGAAACACTGAAGCTTTCTTT. Translating it yields CSVHRGNTEAFF.

This clonotype was observed a handful of times. This chain connects TRBV20-1 to TRBJ2-7; D not resolved. The CDR3 is 14 residues long. V was clipped by 3 bases and J by 0 bases, with 12 bases between them. The germline V gene has CDR1 DFQATT and CDR2 SNEGSKA (reference sequence). The CDR3 region is CSARQALSSYEQYV. The CDR3 bases are TGCAGTGCTAGGCAGGCCCTTAGCTCCTACGAGCAGTACGTC.

This clonotype was seen a few times. This sequence joins TRBV5-8 and TRBJ1-1; D not resolved. The CDR3 length is 9 residues. Germline lookup yields CDR1 SGHTS and CDR2 YDEGEE. Trimming pared 1 base from V and 12 bases from J, leaving 4 bases between. The chain's CDR3 is CASSLFPFF. The CDR3 coding sequence is TGTGCCAGCAGCTTGTTCCCTTTCTTT.

This chain uses TRBV12-3 or TRBV12-4 with TRBJ2-7; D gene uncertain. V lost 4 bases and J 9 bases, leaving 13 bases between the germline ends. This CDR3 spans 12 amino acids. In DNA form, the CDR3 reads TGTGCCAGCAGTTCCCGGGCCCCTCGGCAGTACTTC. Protein product: CASSSRAPRQYF.

The V call is TRBV7-2, the J call TRBJ2-4, with 7 bases that match TRBD1. The junction had 8 bases not matched to a gene; V was cut back by 7 bases and J by 8 bases. The germline CDR1 and CDR2 sequences are SGHTA and FQGNSA. The CDR3 has 13 residues. Written as DNA, the CDR3 is TGTGCCAGCACCTCGAGGGGGCGGGACATTCAGTACTTC. Translating it yields CASTSRGRDIQYF.

The chain employs TRBV5-6 and TRBJ2-1; 10 positions match TRBD2. The CDR3 is 16 amino acids. Germline V gene sequence: CDR1 SGHDT, CDR2 YYEEEE. V trimming: 3 bases; J trimming: 9 bases; junction bases outside the gene matches: 12. DNA of the CDR3: TGTGCCAGCAGCTCAGATCCAGCGGGGGGGCGTTCTGAGCAGTTCTTC. This encodes CASSSDPAGGRSEQFF.

J is TRBJ2-2 and V is TRBV20-1, with TRBD2 identical over 9 bases. CDR3 length: 14 amino acids. V trimming: 7 bases; J trimming: 5 bases; junction bases outside the gene matches: 8. Germline V gene data show CDR1 as DFQATT and CDR2 as SNEGSKA (reference sequence). CDR3 sequence (DNA): TGCAGTGTCGCGGGGGGGAGAGGAACCGGGGAGCTGTTTTTT. Encoded protein: CSVAGGRGTGELFF.

This clonotype was observed a few times. The CDR3 region is CAWNGGHSETQYF. CDR3 nucleotides: TGTGCCTGGAATGGGGGACACTCAGAGACCCAGTACTTC. The chain links TRBV30 to TRBJ2-5, with D possibly TRBD1 on 6 matching bases. This CDR3 is 13 amino acids long. Germline assignment: CDR1 GTSNPN and CDR2 SVGIG (reference sequence). The V end lost 4 bases, the J end lost 4 bases, and 13 bases lay between the germline ends.